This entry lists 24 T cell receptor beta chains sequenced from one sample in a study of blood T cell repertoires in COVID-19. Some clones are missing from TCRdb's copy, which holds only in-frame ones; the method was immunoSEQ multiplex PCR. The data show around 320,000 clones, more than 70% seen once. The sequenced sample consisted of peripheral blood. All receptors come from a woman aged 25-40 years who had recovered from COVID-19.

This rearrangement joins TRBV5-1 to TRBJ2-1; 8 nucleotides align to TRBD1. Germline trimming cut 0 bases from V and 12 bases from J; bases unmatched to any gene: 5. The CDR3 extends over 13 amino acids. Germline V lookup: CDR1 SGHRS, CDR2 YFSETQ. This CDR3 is CASSLGTGFWQFF. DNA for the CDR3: TGCGCCAGCAGCTTGGGGACAGGGTTCTGGCAGTTCTTC.

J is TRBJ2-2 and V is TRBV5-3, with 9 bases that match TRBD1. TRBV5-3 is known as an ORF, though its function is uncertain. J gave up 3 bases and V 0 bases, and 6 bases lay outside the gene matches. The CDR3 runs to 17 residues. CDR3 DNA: TGTGCCAGAAGCTTGGCCACAAGGGACAGGGACACCGGGGAGCTGTTTTTT. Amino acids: CARSLATRDRDTGELFF.

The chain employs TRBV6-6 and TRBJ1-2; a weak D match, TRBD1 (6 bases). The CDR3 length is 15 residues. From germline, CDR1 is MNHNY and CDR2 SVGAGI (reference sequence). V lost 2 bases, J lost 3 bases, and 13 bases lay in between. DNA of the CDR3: TGTGCCAGCAGTTACAGCCCGGGGGGCCACTATGGCTACACCTTC. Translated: CASSYSPGGHYGYTF.

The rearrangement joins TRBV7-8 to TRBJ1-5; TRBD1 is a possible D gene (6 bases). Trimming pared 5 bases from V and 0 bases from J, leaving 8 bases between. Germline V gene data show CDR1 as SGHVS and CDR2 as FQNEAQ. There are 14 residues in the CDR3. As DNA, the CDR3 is TGTGCCAGCAGCCGACAGGTTAGCAATCAGCCCCAGCATTTT. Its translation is CASSRQVSNQPQHF.

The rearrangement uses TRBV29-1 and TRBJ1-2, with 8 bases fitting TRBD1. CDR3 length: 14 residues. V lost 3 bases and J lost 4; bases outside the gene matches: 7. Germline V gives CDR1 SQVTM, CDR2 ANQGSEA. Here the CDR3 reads CSVEPQGAFYGYTF. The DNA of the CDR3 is TGCAGCGTTGAGCCCCAGGGGGCATTCTATGGCTACACCTTC.

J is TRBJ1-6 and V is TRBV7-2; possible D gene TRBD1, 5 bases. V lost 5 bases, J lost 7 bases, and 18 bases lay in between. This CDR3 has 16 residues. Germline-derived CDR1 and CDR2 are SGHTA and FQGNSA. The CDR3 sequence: CASSPTLRVGNSPLHF. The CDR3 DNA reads TGTGCCAGCAGCCCCACTCTCAGGGTTGGGAATTCACCCCTCCACTTT.

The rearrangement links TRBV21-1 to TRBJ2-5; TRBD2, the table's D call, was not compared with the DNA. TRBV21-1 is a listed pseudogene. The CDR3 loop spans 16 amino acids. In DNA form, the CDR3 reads TGTGCCAGCACCTTAGGACGAGCGGGGCACCAAGAGACCCAGTACTTC. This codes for CASTLGRAGHQETQYF.

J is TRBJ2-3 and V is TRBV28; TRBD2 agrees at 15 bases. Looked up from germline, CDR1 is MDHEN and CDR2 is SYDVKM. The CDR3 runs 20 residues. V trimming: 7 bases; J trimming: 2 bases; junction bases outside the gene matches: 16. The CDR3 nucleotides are TGTGCCAGCACCCCGGGACTAGCGGGGGGCATTAGAGGGGACACAGATACGCAGTATTTT. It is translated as CASTPGLAGGIRGDTDTQYF.

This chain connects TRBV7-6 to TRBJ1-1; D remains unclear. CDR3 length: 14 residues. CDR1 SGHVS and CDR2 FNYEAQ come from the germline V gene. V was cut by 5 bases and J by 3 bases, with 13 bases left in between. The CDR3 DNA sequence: TGTGCCAGCAGCCCCTTTAGTGAAGACACTGAAGCTTTCTTT. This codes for CASSPFSEDTEAFF.

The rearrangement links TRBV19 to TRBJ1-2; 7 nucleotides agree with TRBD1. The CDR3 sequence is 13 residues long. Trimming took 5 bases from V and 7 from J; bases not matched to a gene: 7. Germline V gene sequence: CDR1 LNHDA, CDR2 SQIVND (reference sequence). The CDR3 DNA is TGTGCCAGTAGTGCCACAGGGGAGAGTGGCTACACCTTC. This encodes CASSATGESGYTF. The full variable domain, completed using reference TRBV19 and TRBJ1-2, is DGGITQSPKYLFRKEGQNVTLSCEQNLNHDAMYWYRQDPGQGLRLIYYSQIVNDFQKGDIAEGYSVSREKKESFPLTVTSAQKNPTAFYLCASSATGESGYTFGSGTRLTVV.

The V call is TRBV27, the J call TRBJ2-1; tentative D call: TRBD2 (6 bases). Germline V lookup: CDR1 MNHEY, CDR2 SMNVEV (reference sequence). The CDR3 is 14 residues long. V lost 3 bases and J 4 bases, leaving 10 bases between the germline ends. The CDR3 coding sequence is TGTGCCAGCAGTTTGGGGACTGATTACAATGAGCAGTTCTTC. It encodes CASSLGTDYNEQFF.

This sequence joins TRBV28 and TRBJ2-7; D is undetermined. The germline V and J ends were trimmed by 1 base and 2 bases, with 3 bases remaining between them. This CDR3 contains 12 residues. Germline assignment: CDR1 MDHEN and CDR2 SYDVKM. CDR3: CASSLLAYEQYF. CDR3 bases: TGTGCCAGCAGTTTATTAGCCTACGAGCAGTACTTC.

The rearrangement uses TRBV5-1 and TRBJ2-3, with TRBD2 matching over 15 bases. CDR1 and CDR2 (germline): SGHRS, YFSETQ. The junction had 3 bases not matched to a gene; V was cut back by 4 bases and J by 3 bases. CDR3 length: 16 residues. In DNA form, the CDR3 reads TGCGCCAGCAGCCCCGGGACTAGCGGGGGGACAGATACGCAGTATTTT. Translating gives CASSPGTSGGTDTQYF.

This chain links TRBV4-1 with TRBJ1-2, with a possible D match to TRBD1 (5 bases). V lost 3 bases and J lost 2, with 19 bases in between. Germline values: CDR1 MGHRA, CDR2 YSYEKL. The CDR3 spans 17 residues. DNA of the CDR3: TGCGCCAGCAGCCATCCACAAGACCAGGGCCTGAACTATGGCTACACCTTC. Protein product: CASSHPQDQGLNYGYTF.

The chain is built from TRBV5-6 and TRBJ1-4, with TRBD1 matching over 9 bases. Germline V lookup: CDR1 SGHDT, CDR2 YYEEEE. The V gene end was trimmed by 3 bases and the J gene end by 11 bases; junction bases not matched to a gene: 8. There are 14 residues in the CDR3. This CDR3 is CASSSERQGDKLFF. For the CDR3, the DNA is TGTGCCAGCAGCTCCGAAAGACAGGGGGATAAACTGTTTTTT.

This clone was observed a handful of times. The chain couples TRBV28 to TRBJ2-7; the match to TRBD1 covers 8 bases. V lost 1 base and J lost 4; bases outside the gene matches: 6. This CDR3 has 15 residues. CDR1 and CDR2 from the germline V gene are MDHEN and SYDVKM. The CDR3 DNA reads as TGTGCCAGCAGTTTATTCGGACAGGGCTCGTACGAGCAGTACTTC. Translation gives CASSLFGQGSYEQYF.

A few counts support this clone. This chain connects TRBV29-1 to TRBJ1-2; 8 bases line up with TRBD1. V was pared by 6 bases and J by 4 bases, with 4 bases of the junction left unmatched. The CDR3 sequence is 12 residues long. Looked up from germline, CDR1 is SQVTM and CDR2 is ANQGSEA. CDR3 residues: CSVARGPYGYTF. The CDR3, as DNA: TGCAGCGTGGCCAGGGGGCCCTATGGCTACACCTTC. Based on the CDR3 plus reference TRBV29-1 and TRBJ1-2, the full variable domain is SAVISQKPSRDICQRGTSLTIQCQVDSQVTMMFWYRQQPGQSLTLIATANQGSEATYESGFVIDKFPISRPNLTFSTLTVSNMSPEDSSIYLCSVARGPYGYTFGSGTRLTVV.

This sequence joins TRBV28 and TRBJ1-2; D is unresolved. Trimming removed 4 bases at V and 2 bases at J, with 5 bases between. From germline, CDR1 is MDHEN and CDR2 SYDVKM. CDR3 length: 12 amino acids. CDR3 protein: CASSYQNYGYTF. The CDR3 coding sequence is TGTGCCAGCAGTTACCAGAACTATGGCTACACCTTC.

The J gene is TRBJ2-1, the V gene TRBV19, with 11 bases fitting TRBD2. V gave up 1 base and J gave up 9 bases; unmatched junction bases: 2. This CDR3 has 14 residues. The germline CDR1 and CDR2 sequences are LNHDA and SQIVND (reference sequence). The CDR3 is CASSIGLAGSEQFF. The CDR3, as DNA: TGTGCCAGTAGTATAGGACTAGCGGGGAGTGAGCAGTTCTTC.

CDR3 amino acids: CATSDPVAGGHNEQFF. The CDR3 DNA sequence: TGTGCCACCAGTGATCCGGTAGCGGGGGGGCACAATGAGCAGTTCTTC. This rearrangement joins TRBV24-1 to TRBJ2-1; TRBD2 matches 11 bases. The germline gives CDR1 KGHDR, CDR2 SFDVKD. The CDR3 totals 16 residues. V trimming: 3 bases; J trimming: 5 bases; junction bases outside the gene matches: 5.

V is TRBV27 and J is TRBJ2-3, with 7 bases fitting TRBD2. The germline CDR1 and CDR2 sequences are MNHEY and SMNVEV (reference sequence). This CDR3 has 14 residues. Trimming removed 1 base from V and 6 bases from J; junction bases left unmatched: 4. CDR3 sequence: CASSLWASGDTQYF. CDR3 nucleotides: TGTGCCAGCAGTTTATGGGCTAGCGGTGATACGCAGTATTTT.

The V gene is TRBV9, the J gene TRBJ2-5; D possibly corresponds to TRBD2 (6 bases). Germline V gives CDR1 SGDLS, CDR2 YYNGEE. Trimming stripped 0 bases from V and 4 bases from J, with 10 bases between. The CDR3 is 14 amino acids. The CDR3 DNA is TGTGCCAGCAGCGTAGGCGGGGATGGAGAGACCCAGTACTTC. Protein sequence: CASSVGGDGETQYF.

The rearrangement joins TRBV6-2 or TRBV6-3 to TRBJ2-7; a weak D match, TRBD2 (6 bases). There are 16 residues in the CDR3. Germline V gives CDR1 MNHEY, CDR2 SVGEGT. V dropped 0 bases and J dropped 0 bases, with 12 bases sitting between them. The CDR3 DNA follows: TGTGCCAGCAGTTACTCGCCGCGGAGGGACTCCTACGAGCAGTACTTC. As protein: CASSYSPRRDSYEQYF.

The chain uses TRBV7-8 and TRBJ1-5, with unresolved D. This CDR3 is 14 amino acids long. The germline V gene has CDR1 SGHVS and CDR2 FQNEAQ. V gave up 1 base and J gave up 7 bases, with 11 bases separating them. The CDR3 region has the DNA TGTGCCAGCAGCTTAGAGGCGGGAGTACAGCCCCAGCATTTT. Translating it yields CASSLEAGVQPQHF.